These T cell receptor beta chains were read from a single sample in a study of cytomegalovirus exposure and HLA in healthy donors. This table comes from immunoSEQ multiplex PCR, and its TCRdb copy is limited to in-frame clones, with some not included. The profile covers approximately 130,000 clones, with more than 70% appearing a single time and about 7% taken by the ten largest. The sequencing sample was made of PBMCs. The receptors stem from a woman aged 30 to 39 in good health and CMV-seropositive. CDR3s include the opening cysteine and the closing phenylalanine or tryptophan. The order of the fields is J gene, V gene, clone size, D gene, CDR3 DNA, CDR3 protein. A D gene is named only where the DNA matches it firmly. Part of the rows lack a size; the others show once, few, many or a class for expanded clones.

J gene: TRBJ2-7
V gene: TRBV9
clone size: .
D gene: TRBD1
CDR3 DNA: TGTGCCAGCAGCGCCGACCCGGGACAGGTTGACGAGCAGTACTTC
CDR3 protein: CASSADPGQVDEQYF

J gene: TRBJ1-1
V gene: TRBV9
clone size: .
D gene: TRBD1
CDR3 DNA: TGTGCCAGCAGCGGATTGACAGGGGGCACTGAAGCTTTCTTT
CDR3 protein: CASSGLTGGTEAFF

J gene: TRBJ2-7
V gene: TRBV28
clone size: .
D gene: .
CDR3 DNA: TGTGCCAGCAGTCCTTTGGGCTTTGACGACTACGAGCAGTACTTC
CDR3 protein: CASSPLGFDDYEQYF

J gene: TRBJ2-1
V gene: TRBV5-6
clone size: .
D gene: .
CDR3 DNA: TGTGCCAGCAGCTTGTTTGGAGACTCCTACAATGAGCAGTTCTTC
CDR3 protein: CASSLFGDSYNEQFF

J gene: TRBJ1-2
V gene: TRBV18
clone size: .
D gene: .
CDR3 DNA: TGTGCCAGCTCACCGGACCGGGCAGGGATGCAATTC
CDR3 protein: CASSPDRAGMQF

J gene: TRBJ1-2
V gene: TRBV28
clone size: .
D gene: .
CDR3 DNA: TGTGCCAGCAGTCGGACAGTAAGTCATGGCTACACCTTC
CDR3 protein: CASSRTVSHGYTF

J gene: TRBJ2-3
V gene: TRBV11-2
clone size: .
D gene: .
CDR3 DNA: TGTGCCAGCAGCTTAGATCAGCTAGCCCATACGCAGTATTTT
CDR3 protein: CASSLDQLAHTQYF

J gene: TRBJ1-2
V gene: TRBV2
clone size: .
D gene: TRBD1
CDR3 DNA: TGTGCCAGCAGGGATCGACAGGGCGGGAACTATGGCTACACCTTC
CDR3 protein: CASRDRQGGNYGYTF

J gene: TRBJ1-5
V gene: TRBV9
clone size: .
D gene: .
CDR3 DNA: TGTGCCAGCAGCTCGGGATGGGGAACGGGACAGCCCCAGCATTTT
CDR3 protein: CASSSGWGTGQPQHF

J gene: TRBJ2-3
V gene: TRBV9
clone size: .
D gene: TRBD2
CDR3 DNA: TGTGCCAGCAGCATCCTTAGCGGGAGTTACGATACGCAGTATTTT
CDR3 protein: CASSILSGSYDTQYF

J gene: TRBJ1-5
V gene: TRBV10-3
clone size: .
D gene: TRBD1
CDR3 DNA: TGTGCCATCAGTGATGGGACAGGGTTCGGTCAGCCCCAGCATTTT
CDR3 protein: CAISDGTGFGQPQHF

J gene: TRBJ1-1
V gene: TRBV5-1
clone size: .
D gene: .
CDR3 DNA: TGCGCCAGCAGCTTGCACCCAGAGAACACTGAAGCTTTCTTT
CDR3 protein: CASSLHPENTEAFF

J gene: TRBJ1-1
V gene: TRBV30
clone size: .
D gene: .
CDR3 DNA: TGTGCCTGGACTCGTCAGGCGAACACTGAAGCTTTCTTT
CDR3 protein: CAWTRQANTEAFF

J gene: TRBJ2-3
V gene: TRBV4-2
clone size: .
D gene: TRBD2
CDR3 DNA: TGTGCCAGCAAGGGGGGGGGAGCGGGGGGGGCAGATACGCAGTATTTT
CDR3 protein: CASKGGGAGGADTQYF

J gene: TRBJ2-1
V gene: TRBV5-4
clone size: .
D gene: TRBD1
CDR3 DNA: TGTGCCAGCAGCTTGCCACAGGGGGGTTCGAATGAGCAGTTCTTC
CDR3 protein: CASSLPQGGSNEQFF

J gene: TRBJ1-1
V gene: TRBV7-2
clone size: .
D gene: .
CDR3 DNA: TGTGCCAGCAGCCGCTCAGCGGTCACTGAAGCTTTCTTT
CDR3 protein: CASSRSAVTEAFF

J gene: TRBJ2-5
V gene: TRBV5-1
clone size: .
D gene: TRBD2
CDR3 DNA: TGCGCCAGCAGCTTGGCCTTAGCGGGAGGGGAGACCCAGTACTTC
CDR3 protein: CASSLALAGGETQYF

J gene: TRBJ2-2
V gene: TRBV7-7
clone size: .
D gene: .
CDR3 DNA: TGTGCCAGCAGCGGCAGTGGGGGGATAAGCGGGGAGCTGTTTTTT
CDR3 protein: CASSGSGGISGELFF

J gene: TRBJ1-5
V gene: TRBV19
clone size: .
D gene: .
CDR3 DNA: TGTGCCAGTAGTATCCAGGGCGCGGGCAATCAGCCCCAGCATTTT
CDR3 protein: CASSIQGAGNQPQHF

J gene: TRBJ2-1
V gene: TRBV28
clone size: .
D gene: TRBD1
CDR3 DNA: TGTGCCAGCAGTTGGGGACAGGGCCCTAAGTTCTTC
CDR3 protein: CASSWGQGPKFF

J gene: TRBJ2-1
V gene: TRBV4-1
clone size: .
D gene: TRBD1
CDR3 DNA: TGCGCCAGCAGCCAAGGAGAGGGGGCCGGCAATGAGCAGTTCTTC
CDR3 protein: CASSQGEGAGNEQFF

J gene: TRBJ1-4
V gene: TRBV2
clone size: once
D gene: .
CDR3 DNA: TGTGCCAGCAGTGAACTCCAGTTAAGGAGCATGTTTTTT
CDR3 protein: CASSELQLRSMFF

J gene: TRBJ1-5
V gene: TRBV5-1
clone size: .
D gene: TRBD1
CDR3 DNA: TGCGCCAGCAGCTTGGGTGGACAGGGCAATAATCAGCCCCAGCATTTT
CDR3 protein: CASSLGGQGNNQPQHF

J gene: TRBJ2-1
V gene: TRBV5-1
clone size: .
D gene: TRBD1
CDR3 DNA: TGCGCCAGCAGCATCCCGACAGGGTACAATGAGCAGTTCTTC
CDR3 protein: CASSIPTGYNEQFF

J gene: TRBJ2-6
V gene: TRBV2
clone size: .
D gene: .
CDR3 DNA: TGTGCCAGCACCTTAAGGGAGTGGCAAGGGGCCAACGTCCTGACTTTC
CDR3 protein: CASTLREWQGANVLTF

J gene: TRBJ1-1
V gene: TRBV1
clone size: .
D gene: .
CDR3 DNA: TGCACCAGCAGCCACAATCGACACCTCCAGGGGAGTTATCGGGCTGAAGCTTTCTTT
CDR3 protein: CTSSHNRHLQGSYRAEAFF

J gene: TRBJ1-1
V gene: TRBV29-1
clone size: .
D gene: .
CDR3 DNA: TGCAGCACCAGGAACATGAACACTGAAGCTTTCTTT
CDR3 protein: CSTRNMNTEAFF

J gene: TRBJ2-5
V gene: TRBV7-3
clone size: .
D gene: .
CDR3 DNA: TGTGCCAGCAGCTTAAACGACGTCAGGGGAGAAGGGGAGACCCAGTACTTC
CDR3 protein: CASSLNDVRGEGETQYF

J gene: TRBJ2-7
V gene: TRBV30
clone size: .
D gene: TRBD2
CDR3 DNA: TGTGCCTGGAGTAGACTAGCGGGAGGTTACGAGCAGTACTTC
CDR3 protein: CAWSRLAGGYEQYF

J gene: TRBJ1-4
V gene: TRBV11-2
clone size: .
D gene: TRBD1
CDR3 DNA: TGTGCCAGCAGCTCCTCGGTCGGGACAGGGAGTGAAAAACTGTTTTTT
CDR3 protein: CASSSSVGTGSEKLFF

J gene: TRBJ2-1
V gene: TRBV19
clone size: .
D gene: TRBD2
CDR3 DNA: TGTGCCAGTAGGGGGAAGGGGCTAGCGGGGGGGGCCTACAATGAGCAGTTCTTC
CDR3 protein: CASRGKGLAGGAYNEQFF

J gene: TRBJ1-2
V gene: TRBV28
clone size: .
D gene: .
CDR3 DNA: TGTGCCAGTTTCCGAGGGGGAGGGAGTGGCTACACCTTC
CDR3 protein: CASFRGGGSGYTF

J gene: TRBJ2-5
V gene: TRBV5-1
clone size: .
D gene: TRBD2
CDR3 DNA: TGCGCCAGCAGCTTGGGACGACTAGCGGGGGGACTCCAAGAGACCCAGTACTTC
CDR3 protein: CASSLGRLAGGLQETQYF

J gene: TRBJ2-1
V gene: TRBV7-9
clone size: .
D gene: TRBD1
CDR3 DNA: TGTGCCAGCAGCTTAGTGGGACAGCTCCCTGAGCAGTTCTTC
CDR3 protein: CASSLVGQLPEQFF

J gene: TRBJ1-6
V gene: TRBV5-4
clone size: .
D gene: .
CDR3 DNA: TGTGCCAGCAGCTCATCGGTGGGGGGAGGAGTTTCACCCCTCCACTTT
CDR3 protein: CASSSSVGGGVSPLHF